This T cell receptor (beta chain) was captured by sequencing in a study of T cell repertoires in cytomegalovirus infection. This CDR3 has 13 amino acids. Looked up from germline, CDR1 is MNHNS and CDR2 is SASEGT. Trimming removed 5 bases from V and 1 base from J, with 8 bases in between. MiXCR, run by TCRdb on the reads, gives a single entry per CDR3 protein. Of 830,000 or so distinct CDR3 sequences listed, less than 35% are singletons. For this clonotype: No antigen is known for it.

The TCR comes from a human donor in good health (CMV status not recorded). Some clones in this sample may be carry-over from other donors' samples. The input for sequencing was cultured CD8+ T cells from PBMCs, taken from culture after CMV antigen stimulation. The J gene is TRBJ1-1, the V gene TRBV6-1, with no clear D. The CDR3 protein is CASSYYPNTEAFF. DNA of the CDR3: TGTGCCAGCAGTTATTACCCGAACACTGAAGCTTTCTTT.